This T cell receptor beta chain derives from a study of shared clonotypes between healthy human individuals. This CDR3 is built from 15 residues. V was trimmed by 4 bases and J by 4 bases, leaving 14 bases between them. The germline V gene encodes CDR1 LGHNA and CDR2 YNFKEQ. The naive CD8 fraction comprised CD45RO-negative cells positively selected for CCR7 and excluded terminally differentiated effector memory CD45RA+ cells. The method was immunoSEQ multiplex PCR; TCRdb's version includes in-frame clones alone and lacks a portion of them. The sample yields around 1.9 million clones, more than 85% seen once. Whole-study findings and limits: On the whole, naive subsets had larger estimated richness than memory subsets had. The study drew on few donors, limiting represented genetic and exposure-history diversity. Only blood underwent sampling, and tissue repertoires likely differ.

About this clone itself: The antigen remains undetermined.

Sequenced sample: naive CD8+ T cells from PBMCs. This sequence originates from a man younger than 30 in good health. Some clones in this sample may be carry-over from other donors' samples. This chain uses TRBV4-2 with TRBJ2-1, with D tentatively TRBD2 (6 bases). CDR3 protein: CASSPGRGWYNEQFF. The CDR3 DNA is TGTGCCAGCAGCCCCGGGCGGGGATGGTACAATGAGCAGTTCTTC.